These 24 T cell receptor beta chains came from one sample sequenced in a study of blood T cell repertoires in COVID-19. Libraries were prepared by immunoSEQ multiplex PCR; TCRdb keeps only in-frame clonotypes and omits some of them. The sample shows 400,000 to 450,000 clones, about 90% of them seen only once. Sequencing was done on a sample of PBMCs or T cells enriched from blood (not recorded which). These TCRs come from a man aged 18 to 35 who had recovered from COVID-19.

V and J are TRBV6-1 and TRBJ1-5; 8 bases are a match to TRBD1. Germline V gene sequence: CDR1 MNHNS, CDR2 SASEGT. The CDR3 length is 19 residues. V was pared by 3 bases and J by 6 bases, with 19 bases of the junction left unmatched. CDR3 residues: CASSEGRWIQGARGQPQHF. The CDR3 nucleotides are TGTGCCAGCAGTGAGGGCCGTTGGATCCAGGGGGCGCGGGGTCAGCCCCAGCATTTT.

The gene calls are TRBV11-2 and TRBJ2-1, with 10 bases aligning to TRBD2. The length of the CDR3 is 16 residues. The germline V gene has CDR1 SGHAT and CDR2 FQNNGV. The J segment lost 5 bases and the V segment lost 1 base, leaving 5 bases of the junction unmatched. The CDR3 here is CASSLGLSGGDNEQFF. As DNA, the CDR3 is TGTGCCAGCAGCTTAGGTCTGAGCGGGGGGGACAATGAGCAGTTCTTC.

This chain connects TRBV5-1 to TRBJ1-1; D ambiguous. CDR3 size: 13 residues. V gave up 0 bases and J gave up 6 bases, with 9 bases separating them. Germline values: CDR1 SGHRS, CDR2 YFSETQ. The CDR3 is CASSLAYGAEAFF. CDR3 sequence (DNA): TGCGCCAGCAGCTTGGCGTACGGAGCTGAAGCTTTCTTT.

The genes are TRBV9 and TRBJ2-3, with 10 bases identical to TRBD2. There are 15 residues in the CDR3. Germline CDR1 reads SGDLS; CDR2 reads YYNGEE. V shed 4 bases, J shed 4 bases, and the junction held 6 bases outside the gene matches. CDR3 coding DNA: TGTGCCAGCAGCCCTCGGACTAGCGGTCCAGATACGCAGTATTTT. It yields the protein CASSPRTSGPDTQYF. Drawing the rest from reference TRBV9 and TRBJ2-3, the complete variable domain is DSGVTQTPKHLITATGQRVTLRCSPRSGDLSVYWYQQSLDQGLQFLIQYYNGEERAKGNILERFSAQQFPDLHSELNLSSLELGDSALYFCASSPRTSGPDTQYFGPGTRLTVL.

The genes are TRBV19 and TRBJ1-1; TRBD1 aligns across 10 bases. CDR1 and CDR2 (germline): LNHDA, SQIVND (reference sequence). CDR3 size: 13 residues. Trimming cost V 9 bases and J 3 bases; bases outside gene matches: 4. CDR3 bases: TGTGCCAGCCGGGACAGGGGTGACACTGAAGCTTTCTTT. Encoded protein: CASRDRGDTEAFF. Based on the CDR3 plus reference TRBV19 and TRBJ1-1, the full variable domain is DGGITQSPKYLFRKEGQNVTLSCEQNLNHDAMYWYRQDPGQGLRLIYYSQIVNDFQKGDIAEGYSVSREKKESFPLTVTSAQKNPTAFYLCASRDRGDTEAFFGQGTRLTVV.

V gene TRBV2 combines with J gene TRBJ2-5, with D possibly TRBD2 on 6 matching bases. The CDR3 has 15 amino acids. V lost 0 bases and J lost 2, with 10 bases in between. The germline CDR1 and CDR2 sequences are SNHLY and FYNNEI. DNA of the CDR3: TGTGCCAGCAGTGAAGCATGGAGGGCTCAAGAGACCCAGTACTTC. This encodes CASSEAWRAQETQYF.

The chain uses TRBV6-1 and TRBJ2-7, with TRBD1 matching 8 bases. Germline V gene sequence: CDR1 MNHNS, CDR2 SASEGT. After removal of 3 bases from V and 7 bases from J, the junction contained 8 bases not matched to a gene. There are 14 residues in the CDR3. CDR3 sequence reads: CASSEGTGRLEQYF. Here the CDR3 DNA reads TGTGCCAGCAGTGAGGGGACAGGCCGGTTGGAGCAGTACTTC.

This clone was found a few times. The genes are TRBV12-3 or TRBV12-4 and TRBJ1-2; 8 bases fit TRBD1. The length of the CDR3 is 13 residues. Unmatched junction bases numbered 4, after V lost 5 bases and J lost 5 bases. Written as DNA, the CDR3 is TGTGCCAGCAGTCGGGACAGGATGTATGGCTACACCTTC. This sequence encodes CASSRDRMYGYTF.

V and J are TRBV3-1 (or the pseudogene TRBV3-2) and TRBJ2-1; 12 bases are shared with TRBD2. Trimming took 6 bases from V and 6 from J; bases not matched to a gene: 12. Germline loops: CDR1 LGHDT, CDR2 YNNKEL (reference sequence). There are 17 residues in the CDR3. The CDR3 DNA follows: TGTGCCAGCAGTCGGCCCTCCTTACTAGCGGGAGGCAATGAGCAGTTCTTC. It is translated as CASSRPSLLAGGNEQFF.

The J gene is TRBJ1-1, the V gene TRBV5-1, with D unclear. The CDR3 is 13 amino acids. The ends were cut back, 7 bases at V and 0 bases at J, with 10 bases in the middle. Germline CDR1 and CDR2: SGHRS and YFSETQ. The CDR3 bases are TGCGCCAGCCCTCGGGAGATGAACACTGAAGCTTTCTTT. Translated: CASPREMNTEAFF.

The DNA of the CDR3 is TGTGCCAGCAGTGCCAGGGACAGGGGAAAGTTCGCTGAAGCTTTCTTT. Amino acids: CASSARDRGKFAEAFF. This chain joins TRBV6-1 and TRBJ1-1; 10 nucleotides align to TRBD1. The CDR3 spans 16 residues. The trim removed 4 bases at V and 6 bases at J, leaving 11 bases unmatched. The germline gives CDR1 MNHNS, CDR2 SASEGT.

This sequence joins TRBV28 and TRBJ1-4; D is uncertain. V was cut by 5 bases and J by 0 bases, with 19 bases left in between. CDR1 and CDR2 (germline): MDHEN, SYDVKM. This CDR3 region has 18 residues. CDR3 sequence: CASSPPLGGWATNEKLFF. CDR3 sequence (DNA): TGTGCCAGCAGTCCCCCTCTAGGAGGTTGGGCAACTAATGAAAAACTGTTTTTT.

This clone was found once. The J gene is TRBJ1-1, the V gene TRBV12-3 or TRBV12-4, with no clear D. The CDR3 is 12 residues long. V gave up 6 bases and J gave up 5 bases, with 10 bases separating them. The CDR3 here is CASRSGRTEAFF. The CDR3 nucleotides are TGTGCCAGCAGGTCGGGGAGGACTGAAGCTTTCTTT.

CDR3 bases: TGTGCCAGCAGTGAGGGATTCAGGGGCAATCAGCCCCAGCATTTT. Its translation: CASSEGFRGNQPQHF. This rearrangement joins TRBV6-1 to TRBJ1-5; tentative D call: TRBD1 (5 bases). From germline, CDR1 is MNHNS and CDR2 SASEGT. V was trimmed by 3 bases and J by 2 bases, leaving 11 bases between them. This CDR3 contains 15 residues.

As for this clone: Distinct nucleotide sequences in the sample also encode this CDR3. The J gene is TRBJ1-1, the V gene TRBV7-2; tentative D call: TRBD1 (6 bases). Germline lookup yields CDR1 SGHTA and CDR2 FQGNSA. The germline V and J ends were trimmed by 3 bases and 1 base, with 6 bases remaining between them. The CDR3 is 13 residues long. CDR3 in DNA: TGTGCCAGCAGCTTGGACAGGAACACTGAAGCTTTCTTT. Amino acid sequence: CASSLDRNTEAFF.

J is TRBJ2-1 and V is TRBV2; D may be TRBD2 (6 bases). The CDR3 loop spans 14 amino acids. Germline lookup yields CDR1 SNHLY and CDR2 FYNNEI. Deletions cut 6 bases from V and 7 bases from J, with 16 bases between. CDR3 coding DNA: TGTGCCAGCAGGGCGGGAATCCCTACAAATGAGCAGTTCTTC. This encodes CASRAGIPTNEQFF.

V usage is TRBV11-2 and J usage is TRBJ1-1; D not resolved. Germline CDR1 and CDR2: SGHAT and FQNNGV. The ends were cut back, 1 base at V and 4 bases at J, with 7 bases in the middle. The CDR3 extends over 13 amino acids. The CDR3 bases are TGTGCCAGCAGCTTAGTGCCAGGCACTGAAGCTTTCTTT. Its translation is CASSLVPGTEAFF.

The chain employs TRBV7-8 and TRBJ1-2; D gene ambiguous. The V end was cut by 5 bases, the J end by 2 bases, with 6 bases between. CDR3 size: 12 residues. From germline, CDR1 is SGHVS and CDR2 FQNEAQ. CDR3: CASSTTNYGYTF. CDR3 nucleotides: TGTGCCAGCAGCACGACAAACTATGGCTACACCTTC.

A single count supports this clone. V gene TRBV30 combines with J gene TRBJ1-1; the D gene is possibly TRBD1 (5 bases). The V and J ends lost 4 bases and 3 bases respectively, with 12 bases between them. The CDR3 totals 13 residues. Germline values: CDR1 GTSNPN, CDR2 SVGIG (reference sequence). The CDR3 sequence is CAWNPDKYTEAFF. The CDR3 coding sequence is TGTGCCTGGAACCCGGACAAATACACTGAAGCTTTCTTT. The variable domain in full, completed from reference TRBV30 and TRBJ1-1, reads SQTIHQWPATLVQPVGSPLSLECTVEGTSNPNLYWYRQAAGRGLQLLFYSVGIGQISSEVPQNLSASRPQDRQFILSSKKLLLSDSGFYLCAWNPDKYTEAFFGQGTRLTVV.

The V and J genes are TRBV7-2 and TRBJ1-2, with 10 bases aligning to TRBD1. Unmatched junction bases numbered 2, after V lost 1 base and J lost 6 bases. CDR3 length: 14 residues. Germline CDR1 SGHTA, CDR2 FQGNSA. CDR3 sequence reads: CASSLGQGADGYTF. For the CDR3, the DNA is TGTGCCAGCAGCTTAGGACAGGGGGCCGATGGCTACACCTTC.

V and J are TRBV3-1 (or the pseudogene TRBV3-2) and TRBJ2-3; D possibly corresponds to TRBD1 (5 bases). The CDR3 loop spans 13 amino acids. V lost 4 bases and J lost 1, with 6 bases in between. Germline CDR1 LGHDT, CDR2 YNNKEL (reference sequence). CDR3 protein: CASSRRGTDTQYF. The DNA of the CDR3 is TGTGCCAGCAGCCGCAGGGGCACAGATACGCAGTATTTT.

This chain joins TRBV7-2 and TRBJ1-6; D not certain. V gave up 5 bases and J gave up 7 bases, with 6 bases separating them. Germline V gene sequence: CDR1 SGHTA, CDR2 FQGNSA. CDR3 length: 12 residues. CDR3 region: CASSAGNSPLHF. The DNA for the CDR3 is TGTGCCAGCAGCGCCGGGAATTCACCCCTCCACTTT.

The chain joins TRBV30 to TRBJ2-1; 10 bases align to TRBD2. CDR3 length: 15 amino acids. Germline CDR1 is GTSNPN and CDR2 is SVGIG (reference sequence). The V gene end was trimmed by 1 base and the J gene end by 4 bases; junction bases not matched to a gene: 4. CDR3 in DNA: TGTGCCTGGAGTGCCGGGACTAGCGAGTACAATGAGCAGTTCTTC. Translating gives CAWSAGTSEYNEQFF. The complete variable domain, with remaining parts taken from reference TRBV30 and TRBJ2-1, reads SQTIHQWPATLVQPVGSPLSLECTVEGTSNPNLYWYRQAAGRGLQLLFYSVGIGQISSEVPQNLSASRPQDRQFILSSKKLLLSDSGFYLCAWSAGTSEYNEQFFGPGTRLTVL.

The chain employs TRBV3-1 (or the pseudogene TRBV3-2) and TRBJ1-2; D is ambiguous. This CDR3 is built from 14 residues. Per germline, CDR1 LGHDT and CDR2 YNNKEL (reference sequence). V lost 0 bases and J lost 4, with 9 bases in between. The CDR3 spells CASSQDGGSYGYTF. Here the CDR3 DNA reads TGTGCCAGCAGCCAAGATGGAGGAAGCTATGGCTACACCTTC.